This T cell receptor (beta chain) was found in a study of control samples from healthy donors and cancer patients. Some clones are missing from TCRdb's copy, which holds only in-frame ones; the method was immunoSEQ multiplex PCR. The sample holds about 140,000 clones, roughly 92% seen once. As regards this clone: Its ends do not fully match the called genes, so a read error is possible.

The CDR3 is 14 residues long. The germline gives CDR1 LGHDT, CDR2 YNNKEL (reference sequence). Sequences were obtained from blood. The receptor was derived from a man between 25 and 39 years old in good health. V is TRBV3-1 (or the pseudogene TRBV3-2) and J is TRBJ1-1; D perhaps matches TRBD1 (6 bases). CDR3 in DNA: TGTGCCAGCGGCCAAGGCTTGGGGGCTGCTGAAGCTTTCTTT. The encoded protein is CASGQGLGAAEAFF.